A single sample gave rise to the 16 T cell receptor beta chains below, sequenced in a study of cytomegalovirus exposure and HLA in healthy donors. Produced via immunoSEQ multiplex PCR; TCRdb's table is partial and in-frame only. The sample lists 200,000 or so clones; around 90% were seen once. The sequenced sample was PBMCs. Receptors originate from a woman aged 18-30 years in good health and CMV-seropositive.

This clone was picked up one time. The CDR3 protein is CASSLGQGIVVDYTF. CDR3 bases: TGTGCCAGCAGCTTGGGACAGGGAATAGTTGTGGACTACACCTTC. This chain joins TRBV7-6 and TRBJ1-2, with 9 bases aligning to TRBD1. CDR1 is SGHVS, CDR2 FNYEAQ, per germline. This CDR3 is 15 amino acids long. Unmatched junction bases numbered 12, after V lost 3 bases and J lost 10 bases.

This chain links TRBV5-4 with TRBJ2-7; TRBD2 might be the D (6 bases). There are 15 residues in the CDR3. Germline lookup yields CDR1 SGHNT and CDR2 YYREEE (reference sequence). V was shortened by 4 bases and J by 1 base, with 15 bases between the two germline ends. CDR3: CASSLRQTSSYEQYF. The CDR3 coding sequence is TGTGCCAGCAGCCTGAGGCAGACTAGTTCCTACGAGCAGTACTTC. Full variable domain (remainder filled in from reference TRBV5-4 and TRBJ2-7): ETGVTQSPTHLIKTRGQQVTLRCSSQSGHNTVSWYQQALGQGPQFIFQYYREEENGRGNFPPRFSGLQFPNYSSELNVNALELDDSALYLCASSLRQTSSYEQYFGPGTRLTVT.

The V gene is TRBV29-1, the J gene TRBJ1-5, with 7 bases fitting TRBD1. Germline CDR1 reads SQVTM; CDR2 reads ANQGSEA. The V and J ends lost 7 bases and 7 bases, in that order; junction bases with no gene match: 7. CDR3 size: 12 residues. As DNA, the CDR3 is TGCAGCGCTGGAGGGGGCGGGCAGCCCCAGCATTTT. Protein product: CSAGGGGQPQHF.

The chain recombines TRBV5-4 with TRBJ2-1, with TRBD2 matching over 7 bases. CDR1 is SGHNT, CDR2 YYREEE, per germline (reference sequence). This CDR3 region has 15 residues. V lost 0 bases and J lost 6; bases outside the gene matches: 6. The CDR3 spells CASSLGTRLSNEQFF. The CDR3 DNA reads as TGTGCCAGCAGCTTGGGGACTAGATTGAGCAATGAGCAGTTCTTC.

The CDR3 loop reads CASSPLREPLTF. CDR3 nucleotides: TGTGCCAGCAGTCCTTTAAGGGAGCCGTTAACCTTC. This chain joins TRBV28 and TRBJ1-2; D is unresolved. The CDR3 is 12 residues long. Germline values: CDR1 MDHEN, CDR2 SYDVKM. Trimming shortened V by 5 bases and J by 14 bases, and 18 bases separated the two germline ends.

This sequence joins TRBV9 and TRBJ2-3; 9 nucleotides line up with TRBD2. CDR3 length: 16 residues. Germline values: CDR1 SGDLS, CDR2 YYNGEE. V lost 0 bases, J lost 3 bases, and 5 bases stayed unmatched. CDR3 DNA: TGTGCCAGCAGCGTAGGGACTAGCGAGGAGACAGATACGCAGTATTTT. Amino acid sequence: CASSVGTSEETDTQYF.

Notes on this clone: Different DNA sequences within this sample yield the same CDR3. The V and J genes are TRBV4-1 and TRBJ1-1; D is unresolved. Trimming pared 1 base from V and 7 bases from J, leaving 10 bases between. Germline values: CDR1 MGHRA, CDR2 YSYEKL. The CDR3 has 13 amino acids. CDR3: CASSQVGRDEAFF. The CDR3 DNA reads TGCGCCAGCAGCCAAGTAGGACGGGATGAAGCTTTCTTT.

The count of this clone is one. The CDR3 loop reads CASSLALPDTQYF. The DNA of the CDR3 is TGTGCCAGCAGCTTAGCCCTCCCAGATACGCAGTATTTT. The V gene is TRBV11-2, the J gene TRBJ2-3; no definite D call. Trimming stripped 1 base from V and 4 bases from J, with 6 bases between. The germline V gene encodes CDR1 SGHAT and CDR2 FQNNGV. The CDR3 is made up of 13 amino acids.

This clone was detected a few times. V and J are TRBV2 and TRBJ2-7; D may be TRBD1 (6 bases). V lost 2 bases and J 4 bases, leaving 12 bases between the germline ends. The CDR3 spans 14 residues. Germline V gene lookup returns CDR1 SNHLY and CDR2 FYNNEI. For the CDR3, the DNA is TGTGCCAGCAGTGAAACAGGGTACGTGTACGAGCAGTACTTC. This sequence encodes CASSETGYVYEQYF.

The chain is built from TRBV19 and TRBJ2-1, with D possibly being TRBD2 (5 bases). The CDR3 loop spans 11 amino acids. V was shortened by 3 bases and J by 10 bases, with 7 bases between the two germline ends. The germline V gene encodes CDR1 LNHDA and CDR2 SQIVND (reference sequence). CDR3 coding DNA: TGTGCCAGTAGTATGGCGGGCGAGCAGTTCTTC. Translation gives CASSMAGEQFF.

The CDR3 DNA follows: TGTGCCAGCAGTTTACTCCGGGACAGGGCCCTAACCAATCAGCCCCAGCATTTT. It is translated as CASSLLRDRALTNQPQHF. This chain uses TRBV28 with TRBJ1-5; 9 bases fit TRBD1. The CDR3 is 18 residues long. Germline CDR1 MDHEN, CDR2 SYDVKM. The ends lost 2 bases at V and 3 bases at J; junction bases unmatched: 11. The complete variable domain, with remaining parts taken from reference TRBV28 and TRBJ1-5, reads DVKVTQSSRYLVKRTGEKVFLECVQDMDHENMFWYRQDPGLGLRLIYFSYDVKMKEKGDIPEGYSVSREKKERFSLILESASTNQTSMYLCASSLLRDRALTNQPQHFGDGTRLSIL.

This chain links TRBV20-1 with TRBJ2-7, with D uncertain. Germline values: CDR1 DFQATT, CDR2 SNEGSKA (reference sequence). The V end lost 2 bases, the J end lost 6 bases, and 8 bases lay between the germline ends. The CDR3 loop spans 11 amino acids. The DNA for the CDR3 is TGCAGTGCTAGAAGGCTAGGCGAGCAGTACTTC. Its translation is CSARRLGEQYF.

CDR3 coding DNA: TGTGCCAGCAGTGAATACAGGGGGGCCTACGAGCAGTACTTC. This translates into CASSEYRGAYEQYF. The rearrangement links TRBV6-1 to TRBJ2-7; 8 bases fit TRBD1. V gave up 2 bases and J gave up 2 bases; unmatched junction bases: 2. Per germline, CDR1 MNHNS and CDR2 SASEGT. The CDR3 loop spans 14 amino acids.

The gene calls are TRBV7-9 and TRBJ1-5; no firm D call. CDR1 is SEHNR and CDR2 is FQNEAQ in the germline V gene (reference sequence). The CDR3 is 14 residues long. V shed 3 bases and J shed 5 bases, with 11 bases lying between them. The CDR3 loop reads CASSLAGLDQPQHF. Written as DNA, the CDR3 is TGTGCCAGCAGCTTGGCGGGTCTAGATCAGCCCCAGCATTTT.

The chain couples TRBV27 to TRBJ1-1; D might be TRBD1 (5 bases). The germline V gene encodes CDR1 MNHEY and CDR2 SMNVEV (reference sequence). V shed 2 bases and J shed 10 bases, with 20 bases lying between them. The CDR3 has 15 amino acids. CDR3 DNA sequence: TGTGCCAGCAGTTTAGGGGGGTTAACAGGAGCTGCAGCTTTCTTT. It yields the protein CASSLGGLTGAAAFF.

The chain recombines TRBV5-1 with TRBJ1-1; D is undetermined. The V end lost 5 bases, the J end lost 1 base, and 9 bases lay between the germline ends. The CDR3 runs 13 residues. Germline CDR1 reads SGHRS; CDR2 reads YFSETQ. DNA for the CDR3: TGCGCCAGCAGACTGAGAAGGAACACTGAAGCTTTCTTT. Encoded protein: CASRLRRNTEAFF.